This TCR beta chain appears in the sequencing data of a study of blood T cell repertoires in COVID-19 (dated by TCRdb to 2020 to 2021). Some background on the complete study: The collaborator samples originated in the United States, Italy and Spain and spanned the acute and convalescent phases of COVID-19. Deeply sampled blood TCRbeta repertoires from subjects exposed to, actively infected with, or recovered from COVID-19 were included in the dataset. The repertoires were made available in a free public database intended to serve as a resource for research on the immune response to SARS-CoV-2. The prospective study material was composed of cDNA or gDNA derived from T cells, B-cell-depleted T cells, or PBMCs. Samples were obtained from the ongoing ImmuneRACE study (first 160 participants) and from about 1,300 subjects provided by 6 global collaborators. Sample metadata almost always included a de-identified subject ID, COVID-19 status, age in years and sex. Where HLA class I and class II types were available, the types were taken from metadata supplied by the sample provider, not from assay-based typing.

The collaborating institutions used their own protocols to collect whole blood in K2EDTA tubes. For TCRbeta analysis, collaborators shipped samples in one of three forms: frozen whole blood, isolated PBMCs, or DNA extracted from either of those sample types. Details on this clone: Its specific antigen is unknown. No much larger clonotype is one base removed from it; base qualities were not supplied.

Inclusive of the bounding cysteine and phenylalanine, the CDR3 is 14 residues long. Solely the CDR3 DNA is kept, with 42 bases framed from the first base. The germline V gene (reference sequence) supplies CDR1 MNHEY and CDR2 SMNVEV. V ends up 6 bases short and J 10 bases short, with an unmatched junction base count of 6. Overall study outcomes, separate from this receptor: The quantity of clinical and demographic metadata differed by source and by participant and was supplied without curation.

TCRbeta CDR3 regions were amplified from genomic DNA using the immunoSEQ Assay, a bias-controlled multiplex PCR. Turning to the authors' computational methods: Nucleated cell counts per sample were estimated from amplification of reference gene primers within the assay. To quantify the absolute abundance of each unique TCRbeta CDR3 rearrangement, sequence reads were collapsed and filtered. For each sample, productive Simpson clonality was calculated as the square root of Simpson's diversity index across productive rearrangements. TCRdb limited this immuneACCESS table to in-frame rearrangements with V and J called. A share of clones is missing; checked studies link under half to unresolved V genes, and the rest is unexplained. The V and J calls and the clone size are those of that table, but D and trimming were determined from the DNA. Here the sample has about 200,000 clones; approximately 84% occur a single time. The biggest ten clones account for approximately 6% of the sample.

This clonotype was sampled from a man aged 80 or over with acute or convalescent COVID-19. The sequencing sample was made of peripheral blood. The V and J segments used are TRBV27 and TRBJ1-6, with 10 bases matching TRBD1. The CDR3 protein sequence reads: CASRTGGQWSPLHF. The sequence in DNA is TGTGCCAGCAGGACAGGGGGCCAATGGTCACCCCTCCACTTT.